The sequence of this T cell receptor (beta chain) was determined in a study of blood T cell repertoires in COVID-19. Study as a whole: The analysed material was cDNA or gDNA that came from T cells, B-cell-depleted T cells, or PBMCs.

V trimming: 1 base; J trimming: 4 bases; junction bases outside the gene matches: 9. Germline V gene data show CDR1 as SGHNT and CDR2 as YYREEE (reference sequence). This CDR3 has 16 residues. The method was immunoSEQ multiplex PCR; TCRdb's version includes in-frame clones alone and lacks a portion of them. The data contain about 160,000 clones, about 84% of them singletons. A single count supports this clone. The sample was PBMCs or T cells enriched from blood (not recorded which). The TCR sequence derives from a woman aged 40 to 50 with acute COVID-19. The chain recombines TRBV5-4 with TRBJ2-3, with 7 bases fitting TRBD2. In DNA form, the CDR3 reads TGTGCCAGCAGCTTGAGGGTGGGAGGGCCATCAGATACGCAGTATTTT. Its protein product is CASSLRVGGPSDTQYF.